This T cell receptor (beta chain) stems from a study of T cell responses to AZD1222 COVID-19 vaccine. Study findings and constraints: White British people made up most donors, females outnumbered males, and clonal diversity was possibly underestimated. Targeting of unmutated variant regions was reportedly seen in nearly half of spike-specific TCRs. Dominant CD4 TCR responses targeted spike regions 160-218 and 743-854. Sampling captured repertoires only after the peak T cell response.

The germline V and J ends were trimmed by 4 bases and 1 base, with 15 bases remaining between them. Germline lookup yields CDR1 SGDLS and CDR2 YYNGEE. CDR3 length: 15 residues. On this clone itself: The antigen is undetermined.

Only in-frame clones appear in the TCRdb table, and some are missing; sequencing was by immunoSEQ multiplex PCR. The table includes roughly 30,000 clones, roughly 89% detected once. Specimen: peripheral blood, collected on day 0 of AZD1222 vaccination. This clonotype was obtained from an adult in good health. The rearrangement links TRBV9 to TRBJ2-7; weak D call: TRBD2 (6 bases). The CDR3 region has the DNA TGTGCCAGCAGCCCCCGCGCTAGCGCTTCCTACGAGCAGTACTTC. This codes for CASSPRASASYEQYF.